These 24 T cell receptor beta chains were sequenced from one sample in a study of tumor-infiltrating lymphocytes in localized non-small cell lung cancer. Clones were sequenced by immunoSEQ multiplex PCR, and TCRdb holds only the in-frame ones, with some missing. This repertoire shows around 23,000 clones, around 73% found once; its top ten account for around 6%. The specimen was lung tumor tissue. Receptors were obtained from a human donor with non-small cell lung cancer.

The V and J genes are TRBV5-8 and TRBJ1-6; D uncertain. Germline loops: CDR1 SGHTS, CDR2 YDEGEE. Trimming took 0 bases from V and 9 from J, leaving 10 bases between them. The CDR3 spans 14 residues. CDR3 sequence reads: CASSLERMGSPLHF. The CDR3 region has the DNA TGTGCCAGCAGCTTGGAACGGATGGGTTCACCCCTCCACTTT.

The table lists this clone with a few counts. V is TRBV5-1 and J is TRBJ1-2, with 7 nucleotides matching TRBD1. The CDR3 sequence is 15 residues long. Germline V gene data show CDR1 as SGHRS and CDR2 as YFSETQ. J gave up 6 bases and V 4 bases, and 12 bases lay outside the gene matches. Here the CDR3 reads CASSEPGQAGDGYTF. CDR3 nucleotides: TGCGCCAGCAGCGAACCAGGACAGGCGGGAGATGGCTACACCTTC.

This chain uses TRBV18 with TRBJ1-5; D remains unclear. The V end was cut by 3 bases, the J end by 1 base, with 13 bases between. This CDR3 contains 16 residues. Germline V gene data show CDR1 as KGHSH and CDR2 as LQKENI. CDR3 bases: TGTGCCAGCTCACCGAGACCACTGGGAAGCAATCAGCCCCAGCATTTT. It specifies CASSPRPLGSNQPQHF.

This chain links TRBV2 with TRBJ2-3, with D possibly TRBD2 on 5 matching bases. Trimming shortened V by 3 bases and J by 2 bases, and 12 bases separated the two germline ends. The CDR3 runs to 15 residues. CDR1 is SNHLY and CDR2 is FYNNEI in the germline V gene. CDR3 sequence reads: CASSEGLAFTDTQYF. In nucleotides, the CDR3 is TGTGCCAGCAGTGAGGGTCTAGCCTTCACAGATACGCAGTATTTT.

The CDR3 loop is CASLRRGLNTEAFF. For the CDR3, the DNA is TGTGCCAGCCTTAGGAGAGGATTGAACACTGAAGCTTTCTTT. The V call is TRBV11-3, the J call TRBJ1-1, with no clear D. Germline CDR1 SGHNT, CDR2 YENEEA. The V end lost 8 bases, the J end lost 0 bases, and 13 bases lay between the germline ends. This CDR3 region has 14 residues.

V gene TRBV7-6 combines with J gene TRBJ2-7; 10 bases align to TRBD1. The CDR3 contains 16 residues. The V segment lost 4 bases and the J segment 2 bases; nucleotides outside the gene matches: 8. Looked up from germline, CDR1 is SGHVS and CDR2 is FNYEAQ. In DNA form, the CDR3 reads TGTGCCAGCAGCTCCCGCTTGGGGACAGGGGCCTACGAGCAGTACTTC. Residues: CASSSRLGTGAYEQYF.

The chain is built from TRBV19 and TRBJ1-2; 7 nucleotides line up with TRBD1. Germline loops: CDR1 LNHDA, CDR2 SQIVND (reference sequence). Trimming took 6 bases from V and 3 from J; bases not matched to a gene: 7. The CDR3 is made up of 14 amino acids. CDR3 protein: CASSVGQADYGYTF. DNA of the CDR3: TGTGCCAGTAGCGTCGGACAGGCCGACTATGGCTACACCTTC.

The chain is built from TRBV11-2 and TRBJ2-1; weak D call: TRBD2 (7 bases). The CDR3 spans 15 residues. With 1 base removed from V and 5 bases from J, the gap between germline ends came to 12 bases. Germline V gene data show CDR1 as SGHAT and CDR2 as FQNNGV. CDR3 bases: TGTGCCAGCAGCTTAGCGCGCGGGGGCCACAATGAGCAGTTCTTC. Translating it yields CASSLARGGHNEQFF.

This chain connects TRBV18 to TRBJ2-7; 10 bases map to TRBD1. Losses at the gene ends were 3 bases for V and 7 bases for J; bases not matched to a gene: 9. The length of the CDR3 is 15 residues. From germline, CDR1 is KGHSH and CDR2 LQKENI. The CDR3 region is CASSPSDRGPGEQYF. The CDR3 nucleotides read TGTGCCAGCTCACCCTCAGACAGGGGGCCAGGGGAGCAGTACTTC.

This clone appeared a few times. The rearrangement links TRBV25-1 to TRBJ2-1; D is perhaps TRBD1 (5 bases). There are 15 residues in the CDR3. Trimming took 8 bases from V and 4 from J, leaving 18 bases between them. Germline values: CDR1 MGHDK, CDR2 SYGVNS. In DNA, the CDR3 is TGTGCCAGCCAGGGCGACTCCATGGGTTACAATGAGCAGTTCTTC. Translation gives CASQGDSMGYNEQFF.

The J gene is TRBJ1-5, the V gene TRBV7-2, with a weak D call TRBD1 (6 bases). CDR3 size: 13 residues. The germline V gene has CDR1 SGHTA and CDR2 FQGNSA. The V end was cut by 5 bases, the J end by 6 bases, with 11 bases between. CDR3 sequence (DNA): TGTGCCAGCAGCCCGGCGGGGGCTCAGCCCCAGCATTTT. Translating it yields CASSPAGAQPQHF.

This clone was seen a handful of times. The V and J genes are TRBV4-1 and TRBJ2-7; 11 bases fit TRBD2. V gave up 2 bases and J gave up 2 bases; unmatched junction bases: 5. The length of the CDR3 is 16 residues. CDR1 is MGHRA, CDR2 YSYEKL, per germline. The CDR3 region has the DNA TGCGCCAGCAGCCAAACACTAGCGGGGGAAGCCTACGAGCAGTACTTC. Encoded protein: CASSQTLAGEAYEQYF.

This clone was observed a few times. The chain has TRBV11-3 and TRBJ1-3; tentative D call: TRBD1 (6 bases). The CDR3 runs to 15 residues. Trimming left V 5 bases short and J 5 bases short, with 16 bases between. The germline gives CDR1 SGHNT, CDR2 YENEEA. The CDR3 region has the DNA TGTGCCAGCAGCGTCAGCCGGCAGGGGCGAAACACCATATATTTT. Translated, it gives CASSVSRQGRNTIYF.

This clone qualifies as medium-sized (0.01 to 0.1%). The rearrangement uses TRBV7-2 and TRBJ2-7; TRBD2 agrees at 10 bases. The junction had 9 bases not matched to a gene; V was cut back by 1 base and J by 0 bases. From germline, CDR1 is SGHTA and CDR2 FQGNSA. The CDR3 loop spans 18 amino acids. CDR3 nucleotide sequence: TGTGCCAGCAGCTTAGACTATCTAGCGGGGGCTTACTCCTACGAGCAGTACTTC. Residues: CASSLDYLAGAYSYEQYF. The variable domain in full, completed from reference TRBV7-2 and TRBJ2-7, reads GAGVSQSPSNKVTEKGKDVELRCDPISGHTALYWYRQSLGQGLEFLIYFQGNSAPDKSGLPSDRFSAERTGGSVSTLTIQRTQQEDSAVYLCASSLDYLAGAYSYEQYFGPGTRLTVT.

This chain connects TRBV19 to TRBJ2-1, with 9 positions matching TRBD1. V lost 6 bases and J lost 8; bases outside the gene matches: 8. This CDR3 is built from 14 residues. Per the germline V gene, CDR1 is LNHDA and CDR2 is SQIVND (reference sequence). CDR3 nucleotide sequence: TGTGCCAGTAGCAACAAACAGGGGGCTTATGAGCAGTTCTTC. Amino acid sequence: CASSNKQGAYEQFF. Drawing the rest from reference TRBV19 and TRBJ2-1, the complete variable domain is DGGITQSPKYLFRKEGQNVTLSCEQNLNHDAMYWYRQDPGQGLRLIYYSQIVNDFQKGDIAEGYSVSREKKESFPLTVTSAQKNPTAFYLCASSNKQGAYEQFFGPGTRLTVL.

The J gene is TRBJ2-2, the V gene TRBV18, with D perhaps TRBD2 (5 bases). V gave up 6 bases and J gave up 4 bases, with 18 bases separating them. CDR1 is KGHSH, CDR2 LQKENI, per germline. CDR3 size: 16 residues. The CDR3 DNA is TGTGCCAGCTCTACGGACTTCCAAGTTTTCACCGGGGAGCTGTTTTTT. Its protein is CASSTDFQVFTGELFF. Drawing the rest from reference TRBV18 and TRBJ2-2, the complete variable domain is NAGVMQNPRHLVRRRGQEARLRCSPMKGHSHVYWYRQLPEEGLKFMVYLQKENIIDESGMPKERFSAEFPKEGPSILRIQQVVRGDSAAYFCASSTDFQVFTGELFFGEGSRLTVL.

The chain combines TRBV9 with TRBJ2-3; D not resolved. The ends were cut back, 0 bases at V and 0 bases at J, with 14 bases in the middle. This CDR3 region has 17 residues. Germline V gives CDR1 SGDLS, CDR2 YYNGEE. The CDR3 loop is CASSVGVSGASTDTQYF. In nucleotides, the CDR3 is TGTGCCAGCAGCGTAGGGGTCAGTGGAGCTAGCACAGATACGCAGTATTTT.

CDR3 loop: CASSLEPGGPYEQYF. DNA of the CDR3: TGTGCCAGCAGCTTAGAGCCGGGGGGGCCCTACGAGCAGTACTTC. The gene calls are TRBV7-2 and TRBJ2-7; 8 bases fit TRBD2. CDR1 and CDR2 from the germline V gene are SGHTA and FQGNSA. This CDR3 contains 15 residues. V lost 1 base and J lost 2; bases outside the gene matches: 4.

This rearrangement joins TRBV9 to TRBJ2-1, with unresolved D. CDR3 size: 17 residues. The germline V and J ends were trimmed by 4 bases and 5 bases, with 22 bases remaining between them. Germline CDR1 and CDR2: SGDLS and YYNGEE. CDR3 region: CASSIQITGHINNEQFF. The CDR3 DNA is TGTGCCAGCAGCATACAAATTACCGGGCACATTAACAATGAGCAGTTCTTC.

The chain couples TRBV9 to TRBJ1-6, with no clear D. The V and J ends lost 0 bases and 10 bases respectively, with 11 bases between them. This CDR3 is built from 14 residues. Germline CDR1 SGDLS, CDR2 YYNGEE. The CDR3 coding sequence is TGTGCCAGCAGCGTAGGCTATGGGGAATCACCCCTCCACTTT. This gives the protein CASSVGYGESPLHF. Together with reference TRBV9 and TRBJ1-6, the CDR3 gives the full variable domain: DSGVTQTPKHLITATGQRVTLRCSPRSGDLSVYWYQQSLDQGLQFLIQYYNGEERAKGNILERFSAQQFPDLHSELNLSSLELGDSALYFCASSVGYGESPLHFGNGTRLTVT.

The CDR3 coding sequence is TGTGCCAGCAACGACTATCCCCACACAGATACGCAGTATTTT. It yields the protein CASNDYPHTDTQYF. The V call is TRBV6-6, the J call TRBJ2-3; perhaps TRBD2 as D (5 bases). The germline V gene encodes CDR1 MNHNY and CDR2 SVGAGI (reference sequence). CDR3 size: 14 residues. V was clipped by 7 bases and J by 2 bases, with 13 bases between them.

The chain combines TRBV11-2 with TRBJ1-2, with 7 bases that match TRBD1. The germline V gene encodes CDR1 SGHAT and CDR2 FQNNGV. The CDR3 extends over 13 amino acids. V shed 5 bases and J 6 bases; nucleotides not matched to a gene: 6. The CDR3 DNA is TGTGCCAGCAGCCCGGACAGGAGGGATGGCTACACCTTC. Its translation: CASSPDRRDGYTF.

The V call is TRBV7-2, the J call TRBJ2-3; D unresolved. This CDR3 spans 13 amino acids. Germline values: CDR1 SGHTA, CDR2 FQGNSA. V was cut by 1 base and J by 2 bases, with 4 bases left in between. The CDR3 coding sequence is TGTGCCAGCAGCTTAGGCTACACAGATACGCAGTATTTT. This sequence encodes CASSLGYTDTQYF.

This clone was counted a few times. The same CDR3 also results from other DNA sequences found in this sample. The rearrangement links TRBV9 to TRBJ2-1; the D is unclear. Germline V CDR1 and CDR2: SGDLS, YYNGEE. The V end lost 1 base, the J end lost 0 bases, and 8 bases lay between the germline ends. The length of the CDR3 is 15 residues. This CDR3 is CASSVKVSSYNEQFF. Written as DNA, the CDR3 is TGTGCCAGCAGCGTAAAGGTTAGCTCCTACAATGAGCAGTTCTTC.